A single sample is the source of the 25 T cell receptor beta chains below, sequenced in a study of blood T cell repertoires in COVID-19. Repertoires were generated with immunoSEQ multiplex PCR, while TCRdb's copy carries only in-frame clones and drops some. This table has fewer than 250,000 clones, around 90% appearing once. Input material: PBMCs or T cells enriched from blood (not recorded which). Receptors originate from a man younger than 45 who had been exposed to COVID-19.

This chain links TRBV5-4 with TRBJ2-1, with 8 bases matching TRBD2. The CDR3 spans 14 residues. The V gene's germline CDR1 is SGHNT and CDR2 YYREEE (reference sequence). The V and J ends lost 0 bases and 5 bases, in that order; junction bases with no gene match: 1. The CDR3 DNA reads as TGTGCCAGCAGCTTGGCGGGGGGGAACAATGAGCAGTTCTTC. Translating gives CASSLAGGNNEQFF.

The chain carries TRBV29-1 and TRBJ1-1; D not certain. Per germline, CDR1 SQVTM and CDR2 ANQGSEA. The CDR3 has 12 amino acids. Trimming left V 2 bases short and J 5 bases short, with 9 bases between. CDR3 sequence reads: CSVETQITEAFF. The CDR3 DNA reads TGCAGCGTTGAAACCCAGATAACTGAAGCTTTCTTT.

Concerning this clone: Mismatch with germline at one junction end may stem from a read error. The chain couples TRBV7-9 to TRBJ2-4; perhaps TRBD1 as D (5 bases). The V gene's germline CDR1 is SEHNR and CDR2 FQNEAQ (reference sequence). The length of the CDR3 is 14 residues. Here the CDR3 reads CASRLAQGENIQYF. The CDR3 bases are TGTGCCAGCAGATTAGCCCAGGGTGAAAACATTCAGTACTTC.

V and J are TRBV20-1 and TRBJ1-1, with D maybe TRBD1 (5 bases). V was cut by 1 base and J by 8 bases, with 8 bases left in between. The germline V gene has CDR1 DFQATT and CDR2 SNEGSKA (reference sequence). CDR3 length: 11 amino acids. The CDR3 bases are TGCAGTGCTAGAGGACCAGGGGAAGCTTTCTTT. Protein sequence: CSARGPGEAFF.

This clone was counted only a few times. CDR3 DNA: TGCGCCAGCAGCCCATATCCCCCATCGGAGGCAGACAATGAGCAGTTCTTC. Translated, it gives CASSPYPPSEADNEQFF. The rearrangement links TRBV4-1 to TRBJ2-1; tentatively, D is TRBD2 (5 bases). CDR3 length: 17 residues. CDR1 and CDR2 (germline): MGHRA, YSYEKL. Trimming stripped 4 bases from V and 5 bases from J, with 21 bases between.

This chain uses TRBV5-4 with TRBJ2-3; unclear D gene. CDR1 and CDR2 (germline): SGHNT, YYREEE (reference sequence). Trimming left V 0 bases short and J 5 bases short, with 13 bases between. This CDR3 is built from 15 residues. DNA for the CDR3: TGTGCCAGCAGCTTGGAAGTTCGGTCGGGAGATACGCAGTATTTT. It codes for CASSLEVRSGDTQYF.

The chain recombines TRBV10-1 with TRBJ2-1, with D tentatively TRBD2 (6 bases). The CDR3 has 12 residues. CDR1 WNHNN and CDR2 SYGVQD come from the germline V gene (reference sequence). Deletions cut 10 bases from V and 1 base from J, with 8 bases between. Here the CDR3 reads CATGGSYNEQFF. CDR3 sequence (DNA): TGCGCCACCGGGGGTTCCTACAATGAGCAGTTCTTC.

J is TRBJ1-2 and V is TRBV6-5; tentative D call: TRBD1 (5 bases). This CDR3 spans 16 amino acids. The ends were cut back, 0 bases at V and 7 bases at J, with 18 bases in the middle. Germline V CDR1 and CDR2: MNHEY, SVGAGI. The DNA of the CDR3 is TGTGCCAGCAGTTACTCGTACGAAGGGGATGGGTTTGGCTACACCTTC. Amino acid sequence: CASSYSYEGDGFGYTF.

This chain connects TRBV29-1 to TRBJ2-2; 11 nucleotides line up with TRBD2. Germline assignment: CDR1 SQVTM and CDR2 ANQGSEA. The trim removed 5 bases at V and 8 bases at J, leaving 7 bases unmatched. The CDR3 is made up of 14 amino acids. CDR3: CSVRTSGSAGELFF. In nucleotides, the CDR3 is TGCAGCGTTAGAACTAGCGGGAGCGCGGGGGAGCTGTTTTTT.

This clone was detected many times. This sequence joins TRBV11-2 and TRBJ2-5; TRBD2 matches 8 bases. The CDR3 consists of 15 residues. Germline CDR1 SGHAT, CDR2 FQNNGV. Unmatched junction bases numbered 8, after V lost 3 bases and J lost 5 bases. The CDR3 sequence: CASSFVVAGRETQYF. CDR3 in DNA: TGTGCCAGCAGCTTCGTCGTAGCGGGGCGGGAGACCCAGTACTTC.

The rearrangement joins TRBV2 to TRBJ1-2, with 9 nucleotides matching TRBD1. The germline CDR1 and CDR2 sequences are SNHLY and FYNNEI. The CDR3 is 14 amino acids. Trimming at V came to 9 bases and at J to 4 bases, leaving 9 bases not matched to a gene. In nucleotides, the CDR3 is TGTGCCAGATGGACAGGGGACCTCTTCTATGGCTACACCTTC. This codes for CARWTGDLFYGYTF.

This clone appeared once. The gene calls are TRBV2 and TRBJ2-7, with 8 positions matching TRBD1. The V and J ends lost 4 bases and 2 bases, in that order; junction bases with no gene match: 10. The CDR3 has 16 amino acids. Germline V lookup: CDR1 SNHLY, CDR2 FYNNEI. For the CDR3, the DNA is TGTGCCAGCAGTGTCAGCCGGACAGGGATCACCTACGAGCAGTACTTC. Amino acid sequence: CASSVSRTGITYEQYF.

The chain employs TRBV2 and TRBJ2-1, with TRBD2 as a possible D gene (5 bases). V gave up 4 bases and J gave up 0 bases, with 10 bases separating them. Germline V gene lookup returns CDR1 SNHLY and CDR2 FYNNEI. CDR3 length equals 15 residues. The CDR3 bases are TGTGCCAGCAGTGCCAGCCGGGGCTCCTACAATGAGCAGTTCTTC. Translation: CASSASRGSYNEQFF.

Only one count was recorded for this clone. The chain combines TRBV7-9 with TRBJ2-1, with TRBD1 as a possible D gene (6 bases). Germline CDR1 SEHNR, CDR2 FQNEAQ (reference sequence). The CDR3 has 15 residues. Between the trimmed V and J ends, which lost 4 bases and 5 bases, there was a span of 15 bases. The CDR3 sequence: CASSSTGTPHNEQFF. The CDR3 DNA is TGTGCCAGCAGCTCGACAGGTACCCCCCACAATGAGCAGTTCTTC.

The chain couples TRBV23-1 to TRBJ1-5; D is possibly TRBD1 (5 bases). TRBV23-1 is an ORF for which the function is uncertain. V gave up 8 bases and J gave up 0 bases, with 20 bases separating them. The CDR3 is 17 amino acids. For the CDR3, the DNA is TGCGCCAGCCCCTCAGGACATCATTTTTATAGCAATCAGCCCCAGCATTTT. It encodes CASPSGHHFYSNQPQHF.

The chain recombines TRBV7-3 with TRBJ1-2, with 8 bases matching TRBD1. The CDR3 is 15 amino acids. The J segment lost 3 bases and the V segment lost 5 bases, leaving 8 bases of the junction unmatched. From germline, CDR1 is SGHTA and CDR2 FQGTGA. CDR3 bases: TGTGCCAGCAGCCTTACAGGGGGAGAACACTATGGCTACACCTTC. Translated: CASSLTGGEHYGYTF.

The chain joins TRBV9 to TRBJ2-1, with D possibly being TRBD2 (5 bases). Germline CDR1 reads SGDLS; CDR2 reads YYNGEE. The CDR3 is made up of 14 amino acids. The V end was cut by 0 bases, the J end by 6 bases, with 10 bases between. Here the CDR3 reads CASSVDASFNEQFF. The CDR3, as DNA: TGTGCCAGCAGCGTAGATGCTAGCTTCAATGAGCAGTTCTTC.

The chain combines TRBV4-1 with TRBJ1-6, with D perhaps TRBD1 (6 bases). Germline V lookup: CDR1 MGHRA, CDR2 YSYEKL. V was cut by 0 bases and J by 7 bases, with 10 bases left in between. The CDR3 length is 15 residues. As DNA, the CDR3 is TGCGCCAGCAGCCAAGATTCAACAGGGAATTCACCCCTCCACTTT. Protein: CASSQDSTGNSPLHF.

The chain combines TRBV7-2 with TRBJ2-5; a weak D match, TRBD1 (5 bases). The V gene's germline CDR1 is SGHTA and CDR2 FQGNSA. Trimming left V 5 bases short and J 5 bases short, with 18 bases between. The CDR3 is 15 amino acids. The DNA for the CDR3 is TGTGCCAGCAGCCCAGGGTTAGGGTCGAGCGAGACCCAGTACTTC. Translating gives CASSPGLGSSETQYF.

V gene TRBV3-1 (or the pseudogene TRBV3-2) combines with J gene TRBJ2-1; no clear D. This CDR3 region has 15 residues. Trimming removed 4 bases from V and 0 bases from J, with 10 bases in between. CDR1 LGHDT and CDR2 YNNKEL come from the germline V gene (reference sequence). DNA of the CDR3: TGTGCCAGCAGCCTCGGGTCCAGCTCCTACAATGAGCAGTTCTTC. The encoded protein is CASSLGSSSYNEQFF.

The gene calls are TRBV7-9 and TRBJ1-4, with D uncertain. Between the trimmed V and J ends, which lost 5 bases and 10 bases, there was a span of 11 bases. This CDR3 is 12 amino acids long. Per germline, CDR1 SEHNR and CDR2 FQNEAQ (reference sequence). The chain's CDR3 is CASSPVLGKLFF. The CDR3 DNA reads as TGTGCCAGCAGCCCGGTACTAGGAAAACTGTTTTTT.

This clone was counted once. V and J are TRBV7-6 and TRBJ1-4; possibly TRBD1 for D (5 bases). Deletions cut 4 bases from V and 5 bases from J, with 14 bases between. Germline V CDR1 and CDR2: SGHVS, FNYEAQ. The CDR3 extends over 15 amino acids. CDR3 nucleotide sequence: TGTGCCAGCAGCTATTCCGGACACCCGAATGAAAAACTGTTTTTT. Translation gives CASSYSGHPNEKLFF.

DNA for the CDR3: TGCAGTGCCACCACTAGCTATGAGCAGTTCTTC. It translates to CSATTSYEQFF. The V gene is TRBV20-1, the J gene TRBJ2-1; perhaps TRBD2 as D (6 bases). Germline V gene lookup returns CDR1 DFQATT and CDR2 SNEGSKA (reference sequence). With 6 bases removed from V and 8 bases from J, the gap between germline ends came to 11 bases. There are 11 residues in the CDR3.

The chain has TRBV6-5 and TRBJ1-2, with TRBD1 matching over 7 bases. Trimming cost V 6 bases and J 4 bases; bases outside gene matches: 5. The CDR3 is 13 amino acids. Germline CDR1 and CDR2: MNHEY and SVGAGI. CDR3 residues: CASSLRGSYGYTF. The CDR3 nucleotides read TGTGCCAGCAGCCTCAGGGGGTCCTATGGCTACACCTTC.

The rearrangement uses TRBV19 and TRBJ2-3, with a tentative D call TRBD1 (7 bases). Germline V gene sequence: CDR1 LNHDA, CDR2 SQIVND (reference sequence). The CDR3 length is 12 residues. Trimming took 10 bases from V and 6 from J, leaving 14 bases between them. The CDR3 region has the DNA TGTGCCACCGGACAGGCGGGGGATACGCAGTATTTT. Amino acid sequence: CATGQAGDTQYF.